The sequence of this TCR beta chain was determined in a study of CD8 T cells in Susac syndrome (dated by TCRdb to about 2019). Looking at the study overall: The study used repertoire sequencing to test whether antigen drove CD8+ T cell activation and differentiation in Susac syndrome. The paper as a whole reports these results and caveats: The TCR sequencing and HLA analysis was acknowledged to have included a relatively small number of individuals.

About this clonotype itself: Its antigen is still unknown. Nothing much larger sits one base from this clone, and base qualities are not available.

Counted from cysteine to phenylalanine, this CDR3 has 17 amino acids. Left in the record is the CDR3 DNA by itself, 51 bases read in frame from the first base. Looking up the germline V gene (reference sequence) yields CDR1 PRHDT and CDR2 FYEKMQ. Between the V and J ends, shortened by 4 bases and 1 base respectively, the junction contains 16 bases. RNA was extracted with the RNeasy kit and about 0.5 to 1 ug was reverse transcribed using random hexamers. The immunoSEQ multiplex PCR assay, covering 54 Vbeta and 13 Jbeta segments, was used to amplify TCR beta CDR3 regions. Bias from PCR amplification was corrected by using a synthetic template baseline for primer optimization and for computational correction. Processing in the source paper ran as follows. Only productive sequences were kept, with reads annotated to V, D and J genes according to IMGT and analyzed in immunoSEQ Analyzer. Clonality was calculated as one minus the Shannon entropy normalized by log2 of the number of productive unique sequences. For each patient and control, public and private clones were evaluated among the 100 most prevalent clones. A clone was defined as Susac-specific if it was absent from the healthy and MS cohorts, from roughly 1,000 published viral clones and from other ImmuneACCESS disease sequences. The public reads were run again by TCRdb, first through fastp at Q25 and then through MiXCR, and only productive beta chains were kept. A single entry per CDR3 protein holds the most common genes and DNA from its merged rows. The V and J calls shown here were made by TCRdb, not taken from the authors' results. Present in this sample are 100,000 to 150,000 distinct CDR3 sequences, around 96% of which were seen just once. Over 0.1% of the sample lies in the top ten.

Peripheral blood CD8+ and CD4+ T cells from healthy donors, Susac syndrome patients and multiple sclerosis patients were profiled by high-throughput TCR beta sequencing. The healthy donors served as controls matched for age and sex. CD8+ TEMRA cells were enriched by FACS, while bulk CD8+ and CD4+ T cells were purified by magnetic negative isolation. Blood was drawn into EDTA tubes, processed within 24 hours, and PBMCs were isolated by density gradient centrifugation. PBMCs destined for TCR sequencing were cryopreserved in liquid nitrogen and later thawed in a 37 °C water bath. Purity of sorted or isolated CD4+, CD8+ and CD8+ TEMRA cells was at least 90%.

This TCR derives from a human donor in good health. The sequencing input was CD4+ T cells from PBMCs. Here the chain combines TRBV13 and TRBJ2-2, with no D gene named confidently. The sequenced DNA is TGTGCCAGCAGCTCGTCAGTTCGGGCAGGGAACACCGGGGAGCTGTTTTTT. Its translation is CASSSSVRAGNTGELFF.